The clone carrying this T cell receptor beta chain has at least ten counts. Its antigen is as yet unknown. The sample belongs to a study of T cells in Graves' hyperthyroidism and ophthalmopathy. The CDR3 regions of TCR beta were amplified from RNA transcripts. TCR CDR3 underwent first-round RT-PCR with the HTBI primer set. From the multiplex PCR reads, TCRdb called clonotypes with MiXCR, one entry per CDR3 protein. The profile shows some 400,000 distinct CDR3 sequences, about 13% of them singletons. Study-wide results and caveats: In blood, most of the thyroid clonotypes expanded above 0.001 were also present.

Germline V gene lookup returns CDR1 KGHDR and CDR2 SFDVKD. The V gene lost 2 bases and the J gene lost 6 bases, with 13 bases spanning the gap. The CDR3 is 15 amino acids. Patients between 18 and 65 years old had hyperthyroidism, newly diagnosed and lasting under 2 months. The chain has TRBV24-1 and TRBJ1-5, with D perhaps TRBD1 (6 bases). The sample consisted of blood. The receptor's source is a man aged 25 to 45 with Graves' hyperthyroidism that later progressed to Graves' ophthalmopathy. The CDR3 spells CATSDSTGIAQPQHF. The CDR3 nucleotides read TGTGCCACCAGTGATTCGACAGGCATCGCTCAGCCCCAGCATTTT.